This T cell receptor (beta chain) was profiled in a study of spatial heterogeneity in lung cancer. Overall study: A unique TCR and UMI combination showed up more than ten times in raw reads, on average. General study results and limits: Counts of expanded alpha and beta TCRs within tumors tracked the tumor nonsynonymous mutation count. Numbers of ubiquitous and regional expanded TCRs tracked ubiquitous and regional nonsynonymous mutation counts, respectively.

TCRdb re-called the 5' RACE reads through MiXCR, storing one row per CDR3 protein. The table has some 16,000 distinct CDR3 sequences, approximately 7% seen once. With 0 bases removed from V and 4 bases from J, the gap between germline ends came to 8 bases. This CDR3 region has 14 residues. Germline values: CDR1 SGHDT, CDR2 YYEEEE. This clonotype was found many times. Antigen specificity is unknown. This beta chain appears as a stray read in a library generated for alpha chains; its size is not informative. Time point denoted: sample taken at primary tumor resection. Whole RNA came from tumor, nontumor lung or frozen PBMC and was sequenced without being sorted.

The receptor comes from a female donor with early-stage non-small cell lung cancer. This specimen was lung tumor tissue, taken at surgery. The V call is TRBV5-6, the J call TRBJ1-3; tentative D call: TRBD1 (5 bases). CDR3 region: CASSLAGYGNTIYF. The CDR3 nucleotides read TGTGCCAGCAGCTTGGCAGGGTACGGAAACACCATATATTTT.